Below, 29 T cell receptor beta chains from the same sample are listed, as sequenced in a study of tumor and adjacent non-tumor tissue in lung cancer. The library came from three nested PCR rounds adapted from ARM-PCR protocols. Using its own MiXCR run on the multiplex PCR reads, TCRdb lists one record per CDR3 protein. The sample holds about 110,000 distinct CDR3 sequences; under 90% are singletons and the top ten take 20% to 25%. The template was RNA from unsorted bulk tissue. The sequencing input was lung tumor tissue. These receptor sequences come from a man between 65 and 85 years old with non-small cell lung cancer.

Note on this clonotype: One junction end does not reproduce the germline sequence, and a read error may be involved. The chain is built from TRBV6-2 or TRBV6-3 and TRBJ1-1, with 7 bases matching TRBD1. This CDR3 comprises 15 residues. Germline CDR1 reads MNHEY; CDR2 reads SVGEGT. The CDR3: CANSTRQGANTEAFF. The CDR3 DNA reads as TGTGCCAACAGTACGAGACAGGGAGCGAACACTGAAGCTTTCTTT.

Details on this clonotype: Relative to the germline gene, one junction end is altered; a read error may explain this. The rearrangement joins TRBV7-6 to TRBJ2-5; D gene uncertain. The CDR3 is 14 amino acids. Germline values: CDR1 SGHVS, CDR2 FNYEAQ. As DNA, the CDR3 is TGTGCCAGCAGCTTAGGGCTTCCCGGAGAGACCCAGCACTTC. This sequence encodes CASSLGLPGETQHF.

Concerning this clonotype itself: One end of the junction does not line up with germline, which may come from a read error. The rearrangement uses TRBV11-2 and TRBJ1-1, with D unresolved. The germline V gene has CDR1 SGHAT and CDR2 FQNNGV. The CDR3 has 14 residues. CDR3: CASSFGGSRTEALF. As DNA, the CDR3 is TGTGCCAGCAGCTTCGGCGGGAGTCGGACTGAAGCTCTCTTT.

Comments on this clonotype: A read error is possible here, since a much larger clone lies one base away. J is TRBJ2-5 and V is TRBV28; TRBD1 agrees at 9 bases. This CDR3 spans 14 amino acids. Germline V gives CDR1 MDHEN, CDR2 SYDVKM. The J segment lost 7 bases and the V segment lost 5 bases, leaving 8 bases of the junction unmatched. In DNA form, the CDR3 reads TGTGCCAGCAGTAGAACAGGGGGCGGGGGGACCCAGTACTTC. This encodes CASSRTGGGGTQYF.

Worth noting for this clonotype: A read error is possible here, since a much larger clone lies one base away. J is TRBJ1-2 and V is TRBV28; D gene unclear. The CDR3 runs to 11 residues. Germline-derived CDR1 and CDR2 are MDHEN and SYDVKM. The CDR3 protein is CSSSVSRGYTF. DNA of the CDR3: TGTTCCAGCAGTGTTTCGAGGGGCTACACCTTC.

The V call is TRBV11-3, the J call TRBJ1-1, with D hard to call. Germline CDR1 reads SGHNT; CDR2 reads YENEEA. This CDR3 region has 15 residues. Trimming removed 2 bases from V and 4 bases from J, with 14 bases in between. The CDR3 bases are TGTGCCAGCAGCTTAAGTTCGATGACAAGCACTGAAGCTTTCTTT. It codes for CASSLSSMTSTEAFF. Looking up the rest from reference TRBV11-3 and TRBJ1-1 gives the full variable domain: EAGVVQSPRYKIIEKKQPVAFWCNPISGHNTLYWYLQNLGQGPELLIRYENEEAVDDSQLPKDRFSAERLKGVDSTLKIQPAELGDSAVYLCASSLSSMTSTEAFFGQGTRLTVV.

Concerning this clonotype itself: Its ends do not fully match the called genes, so a read error is possible. J is TRBJ1-1 and V is TRBV28, with D possibly TRBD1 on 5 matching bases. The V gene's germline CDR1 is MDHEN and CDR2 SYDVKM. The CDR3 has 16 residues. CDR3 bases: TGTGCCACCACCCATTTACTCAAGGGGCTCAACACTAAAGCTTTCTTT. This gives the protein CATTHLLKGLNTKAFF.

Comment on this clonotype: Its ends do not fully match the called genes, so a read error is possible. V gene TRBV12-5 combines with J gene TRBJ1-5; D may be TRBD1 (5 bases). The CDR3 length is 13 residues. Germline V gene data show CDR1 as LGHNT and CDR2 as FRNRAP. This CDR3 reads CASGIDRDQPQHF. In nucleotides, the CDR3 is TGTGCTAGCGGTATTGACAGAGATCAGCCCCAGCATTTC.

Notes on this clonotype: The junction differs from germline at one of its ends, possibly a read error. The chain has TRBV11-2 and TRBJ1-4; the D is unclear. Germline V gene sequence: CDR1 SGHAT, CDR2 FQNNGV. The CDR3 sequence is 15 residues long. CDR3 amino acids: CASSRSETSNEELFF. CDR3 DNA sequence: TGTGCCAGCAGTAGAAGTGAGACAAGTAATGAAGAACTGTTTTTT. The variable domain in full, with the rest retrieved from reference TRBV11-2 and TRBJ1-4, is EAGVAQSPRYKIIEKRQSVAFWCNPISGHATLYWYQQILGQGPKLLIQFQNNGVVDDSQLPKDRFSAERLKGVDSTLKIQPAKLEDSAVYLCASSRSETSNEELFFGSGTQLSVL.

This clonotype was observed at least ten times. This chain joins TRBV6-6 and TRBJ2-3; 9 bases are a match to TRBD2. Losses at the gene ends were 2 bases for V and 3 bases for J; bases not matched to a gene: 3. This CDR3 has 15 amino acids. Germline CDR1 and CDR2: MNHNY and SVGAGI (reference sequence). In DNA form, the CDR3 reads TGTGCCAGCAGTTACGTCGCGGGAGGGACAGATACGCAGTATTTT. Its protein is CASSYVAGGTDTQYF.

The rearrangement joins TRBV5-6 to TRBJ2-7; TRBD1 agrees at 8 bases. In germline, CDR1 is SGHDT, CDR2 YYEEEE. Trimming cost V 3 bases and J 4 bases; bases outside gene matches: 12. The CDR3 has 16 amino acids. CDR3 nucleotide sequence: TGTGCCAGCAGCTCTAACAGGGGGAACTATAGATACGAGCAGTACTTC. This encodes CASSSNRGNYRYEQYF.

Remarks on this clonotype: One junction end disagrees with the germline gene, perhaps due to a read error. This chain joins TRBV5-1 and TRBJ2-2, with D tentatively TRBD2 (6 bases). Germline CDR1 is SGHRS and CDR2 is YFSETQ. The CDR3 has 17 residues. CDR3 loop: CVGSLEDEGDSTGKLFF. The CDR3 DNA reads as TGCGTCGGCAGCTTGGAGGATGAAGGGGACTCAACCGGGAAGCTGTTTTTT.

Worth noting for this clonotype: The junction departs from the called germline gene at one end, perhaps through a read error. The chain joins TRBV5-4 to TRBJ1-1; the D is unclear. This CDR3 contains 13 residues. Germline CDR1 SGHNT, CDR2 YYREEE (reference sequence). The CDR3 is CASSSDFRQGAFF. CDR3 nucleotides: TGTGCTAGCAGCTCGGATTTTCGGCAAGGAGCTTTCTTT.

With regard to this clonotype: Here the CDR3 omits its conserved ending phenylalanine or tryptophan, so a read error is the likely source. The chain is built from TRBV6-2 or TRBV6-3 and TRBJ2-5; 9 bases line up with TRBD1. This CDR3 comprises 16 residues. CDR1 is MNHEY and CDR2 is SVGEGT in the germline V gene. The DNA for the CDR3 is TGCGCCAGCAGCCCCCGTGGACAGGGGATTCGAGAGACCCAGTACGTC. Translated, it gives CASSPRGQGIRETQYV.

The rearrangement uses TRBV6-5 and TRBJ2-3, with TRBD2 matching 11 bases. V dropped 6 bases and J dropped 5; count of bases not matched to a gene: 10. This CDR3 has 16 residues. Germline CDR1 is MNHEY and CDR2 is SVGAGI. The CDR3 DNA sequence: TGTGCCAGCAGAGACCCCCGACTAGCGGGACGAGATACGCAGTATTTT. Translation: CASRDPRLAGRDTQYF.

This clonotype occurred a few times. The conserved phenylalanine or tryptophan is not found at the CDR3 terminus, so this likely reflects a read error. The chain combines TRBV28 with TRBJ1-5; 8 bases fit TRBD1. Trimming at V came to 6 bases and at J to 6 bases, leaving 10 bases not matched to a gene. CDR3 size: 15 residues. Per germline, CDR1 MDHEN and CDR2 SYDVKM. In DNA, the CDR3 is TGTGCCAGCAGGCTGTCAGGGGGCAAAGGTCAGCCCCAGCATCTT. Protein product: CASRLSGGKGQPQHL.

The chain employs TRBV20-1 and TRBJ1-4, with 10 bases matching TRBD1. Germline lookup yields CDR1 DFQATT and CDR2 SNEGSKA (reference sequence). This CDR3 has 17 residues. V was clipped by 7 bases and J by 5 bases; unmatched bases: 16. The CDR3 DNA sequence: TGCAGTGAGAGTGGGACAGGGGAGTCCAACTGGAATGAAAAACTGTTTTTT. Amino acid sequence: CSESGTGESNWNEKLFF.

A remark on this clonotype: The junction and the germline gene differ at one end; a read error may be behind it. The chain carries TRBV6-8 and TRBJ1-5; TRBD1 aligns across 10 bases. The germline V gene encodes CDR1 MNHGY and CDR2 SAAAGT. The CDR3 is 19 amino acids. CDR3 nucleotides: TGTGCCAGCAGTCACTGGGCCTTACAAGGACAGGGGGTAATCGAGCCCCAGCATTTC. It is translated as CASSHWALQGQGVIEPQHF.

A note on this clonotype: One end of the junction is discordant with germline, which a read error may explain. The V and J genes are TRBV5-4 and TRBJ2-3; 10 bases match TRBD2. The V gene's germline CDR1 is SGHNT and CDR2 YYREEE (reference sequence). The CDR3 extends over 16 amino acids. In DNA, the CDR3 is TGTGCCATCAGCTTGGGTCTAGCGGGAGTTACAGTTACGCAGTATTTT. Encoded protein: CAISLGLAGVTVTQYF.

Of note for this clonotype: In this CDR3 the conserved last residue, phenylalanine or tryptophan, is missing, so a read error is likely. The J gene is TRBJ2-5, the V gene TRBV4-1; 10 bases are a match to TRBD2. This CDR3 region has 16 residues. Germline values: CDR1 MGHRA, CDR2 YSYEKL. The CDR3 loop is CAGSCLGLANQETQYS. As DNA, the CDR3 is TGCGCCGGCAGCTGCTTGGGACTAGCGAATCAAGAGACCCAGTACTCC.

Concerning this clonotype: This may come from a read error, since a much larger clone is one base off. The CDR3 region is CSAKDLARTTYGYTF. The DNA for the CDR3 is TGCAGTGCTAAAGATTTAGCTAGGACAACCTATGGCTACACCTTC. The rearrangement uses TRBV20-1 and TRBJ1-2; a weak D match, TRBD1 (5 bases). This CDR3 has 15 residues. The V end lost 4 bases, the J end lost 4 bases, and 19 bases lay between the germline ends. CDR1 is DFQATT, CDR2 SNEGSKA, per germline (reference sequence).

This rearrangement joins TRBV10-1 to TRBJ1-1; unclear D gene. The germline gives CDR1 WNHNN, CDR2 SYGVQD (reference sequence). V gave up 10 bases and J gave up 3 bases, with 12 bases separating them. CDR3 length equals 12 residues. CDR3 protein: CATNPWDTEAFF. The CDR3, as DNA: TGCGCCACTAATCCTTGGGACACTGAAGCTTTCTTT.

In the case of this clonotype: Sequence at one end of the junction differs from germline and may be a read error. The J gene is TRBJ1-4, the V gene TRBV6-1; 9 nucleotides align to TRBD1. Germline values: CDR1 MNHNS, CDR2 SASEGT. The CDR3 runs 14 residues. The CDR3 is CANSEQGANEILFF. The CDR3 nucleotides are TGTGCCAACAGTGAACAGGGGGCTAATGAAATACTGTTTTTT.

On this clonotype itself: A read error may account for a junction end that differs from germline. The gene calls are TRBV6-2 or TRBV6-3 and TRBJ2-3; D unresolved. The CDR3 covers 14 residues. Looked up from germline, CDR1 is MNHEY and CDR2 is SVGEGT. The CDR3 DNA reads as TGTGCCAGCAAGGATCGGACGAACACAGATACGCACTACTTT. Translating it yields CASKDRTNTDTHYF.

This clonotype showed up just once. One end of the junction varies from germline; a read error may be responsible. The V and J genes are TRBV11-2 and TRBJ2-2; 7 bases are a match to TRBD2. The CDR3 runs 16 residues. The germline V gene has CDR1 SGHAT and CDR2 FQNNGV. The CDR3 DNA is TGTCCCAGCAGCTTAGCGGGCACAGTGGTTGCCGGGGAGCTGTTTTTT. As protein: CPSSLAGTVVAGELFF.

The chain couples TRBV11-2 to TRBJ2-1; 16 bases are a match to TRBD2. CDR1 and CDR2 (germline): SGHAT, FQNNGV. This CDR3 has 18 residues. V trimming: 4 bases; J trimming: 12 bases; junction bases outside the gene matches: 15. CDR3 nucleotide sequence: TGTGCCAGCAGCTCCTCTTTGGGACTAGCGGGAGGGCCGATGGTGCAGTTCTTC. It yields the protein CASSSSLGLAGGPMVQFF.

Worth noting for this clonotype: At one end, the junction sequence differs from germline, possibly due to a read error. The chain employs TRBV29-1 and TRBJ2-2, with D possibly matching TRBD2 (5 bases). The length of the CDR3 is 12 residues. In germline, CDR1 is SQVTM, CDR2 ANQGSEA. In DNA form, the CDR3 reads TGTAGCGTTGTTGTCAACATCGAGGAGCTGTTTTTT. This encodes CSVVVNIEELFF.

Regarding this clonotype: A junction end diverges from the germline sequence, so it may reflect a read error. The chain uses TRBV6-6 and TRBJ1-1, with unresolved D. The CDR3 totals 14 residues. Germline CDR1 is MNHNY and CDR2 is SVGAGI (reference sequence). Here the CDR3 reads CVSSVGLLNTEDFF. CDR3 nucleotides: TGTGTCAGCTCTGTCGGATTATTGAACACTGAAGATTTCTTT.

This clonotype came up many times. The chain has TRBV10-3 and TRBJ2-1; maybe TRBD2 (5 bases). Trimming cost V 0 bases and J 2 bases, with 11 bases left between them. Germline V gives CDR1 ENHRY, CDR2 SYGVKD. The CDR3 runs 16 residues. CDR3 protein: CAISESAGAAYNEQFF. Written as DNA, the CDR3 is TGTGCCATCAGTGAGTCGGCGGGTGCAGCCTACAATGAGCAGTTCTTC.